This T cell receptor (beta chain) was obtained from a study of CD8 T cells in Susac syndrome. Regarding the study as a whole: The CD4+ T cell repertoires in Susac syndrome were not clonally expanded.

CDR3 length equals 14 residues. Trimming shortened V by 5 bases and J by 6 bases, and 16 bases separated the two germline ends. The germline V gene has CDR1 LNHDA and CDR2 SQIVND (reference sequence). Of note for this clonotype: As yet, its antigen is unknown.

RNA totalling roughly 0.45 to 1 ug underwent reverse transcription with random hexamers. TCRdb analysed the immunoSEQ multiplex PCR reads with MiXCR anew, one entry per CDR3 protein. The top ten clones hold 0.075% to 0.1% of a sample with around 200,000 distinct CDR3 sequences, approximately 95% of them seen once. The TCR was taken from a human donor with Susac syndrome. The V call is TRBV19, the J call TRBJ1-2; D is unclear. The specimen was CD4+ T cells from PBMCs. This CDR3 reads CASSGKGLDNGYTF. The CDR3 DNA reads TGTGCCAGTAGTGGAAAGGGCCTCGACAATGGCTACACCTTC.